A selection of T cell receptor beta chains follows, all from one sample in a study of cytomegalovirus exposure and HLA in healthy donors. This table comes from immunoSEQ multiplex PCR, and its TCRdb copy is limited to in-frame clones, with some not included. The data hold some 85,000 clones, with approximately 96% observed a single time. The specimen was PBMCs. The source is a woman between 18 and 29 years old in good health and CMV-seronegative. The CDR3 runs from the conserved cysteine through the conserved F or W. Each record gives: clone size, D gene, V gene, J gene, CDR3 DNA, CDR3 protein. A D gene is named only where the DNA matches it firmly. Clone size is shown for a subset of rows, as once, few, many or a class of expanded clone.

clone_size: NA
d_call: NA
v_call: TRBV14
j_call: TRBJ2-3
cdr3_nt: TGTGCCAGCAGCCAAGATTTAGGACTTGGGGATACGCAGTATTTT
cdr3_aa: CASSQDLGLGDTQYF

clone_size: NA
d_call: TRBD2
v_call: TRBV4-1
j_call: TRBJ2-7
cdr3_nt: TGCGCCAGCGGTCTATCTCCCGTAGCGGGAACCTACGAGCAGTACTTC
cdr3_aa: CASGLSPVAGTYEQYF

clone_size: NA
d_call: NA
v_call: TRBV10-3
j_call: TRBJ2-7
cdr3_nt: TGTGCCATCAGTGAGCGGGAGCCGATCCTCGGGCAGTACTTC
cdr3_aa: CAISEREPILGQYF

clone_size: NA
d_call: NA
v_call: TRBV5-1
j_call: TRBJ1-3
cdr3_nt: TGCGCCAGCAGCTCACTGACAGGCGACTCTGGAAACACCATATATTTT
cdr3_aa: CASSSLTGDSGNTIYF

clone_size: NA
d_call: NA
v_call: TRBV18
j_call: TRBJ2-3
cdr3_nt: TGTGCCAGCTCACCAATACTACTCACAGATACGCAGTATTTT
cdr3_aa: CASSPILLTDTQYF

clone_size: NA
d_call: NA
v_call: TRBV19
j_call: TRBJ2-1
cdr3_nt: TGTGCCAGTAGTGACTGGACTTTAGGAGATGAGCAGTTCTTC
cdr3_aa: CASSDWTLGDEQFF

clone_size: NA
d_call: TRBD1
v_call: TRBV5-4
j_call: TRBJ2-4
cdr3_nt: TGTGCCAGCAGCCTAGGACAGGGGGTGGCCATTCAGTACTTC
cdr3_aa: CASSLGQGVAIQYF

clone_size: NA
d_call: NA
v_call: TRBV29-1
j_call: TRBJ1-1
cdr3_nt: TGCAGCGTGACAGTGCTGAACACTGAAGCTTTCTTT
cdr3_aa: CSVTVLNTEAFF

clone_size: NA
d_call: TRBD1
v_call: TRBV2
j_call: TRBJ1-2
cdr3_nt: TGTGCCAGCAGCCAGACAGGGGGAGGCTATGGCTACACCTTC
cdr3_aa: CASSQTGGGYGYTF

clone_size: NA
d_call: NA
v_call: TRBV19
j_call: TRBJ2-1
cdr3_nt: TGTGCCAGTAGTGGTATTTGGGCCCAGCCCATCTTC
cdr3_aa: CASSGIWAQPIF

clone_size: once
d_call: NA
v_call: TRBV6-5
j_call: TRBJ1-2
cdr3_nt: TGTGCCAGCAGTTGGACAGCTCCCCAGGGGGGCTACACCTTC
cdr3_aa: CASSWTAPQGGYTF

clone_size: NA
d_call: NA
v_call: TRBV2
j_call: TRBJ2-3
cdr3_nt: TGTGCCAGCAGTAGTGAGCTTACGCAGTATTTT
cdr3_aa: CASSSELTQYF

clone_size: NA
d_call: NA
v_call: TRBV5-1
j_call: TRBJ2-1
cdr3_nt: TGCGCCAGCAGTTTTACAACCCAAGGAGGGGTTAATGAGCAGTTCTTC
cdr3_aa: CASSFTTQGGVNEQFF

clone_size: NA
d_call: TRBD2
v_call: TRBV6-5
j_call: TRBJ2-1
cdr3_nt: TGTGCCAGCAGTTACGGGACTAGTCCGTTAAATGAGCAGTTCTTC
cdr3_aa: CASSYGTSPLNEQFF

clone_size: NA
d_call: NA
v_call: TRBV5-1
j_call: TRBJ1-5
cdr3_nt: TGCGCCAGCAGCTTGCGAGTTCTTAACAATCAGCCCCAGCATTTT
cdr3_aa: CASSLRVLNNQPQHF

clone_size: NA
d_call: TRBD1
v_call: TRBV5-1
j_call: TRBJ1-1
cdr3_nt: TGCGCCAGCAGCCCCGGACAGGGCTTCCTTACTGAAGCTTTCTTT
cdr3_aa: CASSPGQGFLTEAFF